The 32 T cell receptor beta chains reported below all come from one sample, sequenced in a study of blood T cell repertoires in COVID-19. The repertoire was sequenced with immunoSEQ multiplex PCR; TCRdb's copy has only in-frame clones and lacks some. The data show some 250,000 clones, 91% seen once. Sequencing was performed on PBMCs or T cells enriched from blood (not recorded which). These receptors all stem from a human donor in a cohort exposed to, infected with or recovered from COVID-19 (not recorded which). The donor label of this sample is uncertain.

The rearrangement links TRBV3-1 (or the pseudogene TRBV3-2) to TRBJ1-4; tentative D call: TRBD1 (6 bases). Germline CDR1 is LGHDT and CDR2 is YNNKEL (reference sequence). V was cut by 3 bases and J by 3 bases, with 8 bases left in between. The CDR3 loop spans 14 amino acids. The CDR3 region has the DNA TGTGCCAGCAGCCAGAGGACAGCTAATGAAAAACTGTTTTTT. Translated: CASSQRTANEKLFF.

This clone has just one count. J is TRBJ1-1 and V is TRBV10-3; D is uncertain. V shed 4 bases and J shed 0 bases, with 12 bases lying between them. There are 15 residues in the CDR3. The V gene's germline CDR1 is ENHRY and CDR2 SYGVKD. The CDR3 reads CAISVAGSLNTEAFF. CDR3 in DNA: TGTGCCATCAGTGTGGCGGGGTCGCTGAACACTGAAGCTTTCTTT.

This chain links TRBV18 with TRBJ1-2; D unclear. Trimming removed 0 bases from V and 7 bases from J, with 6 bases in between. Germline assignment: CDR1 KGHSH and CDR2 LQKENI. The CDR3 spans 12 residues. The CDR3 spells CASSPPRGGYTF. For the CDR3, the DNA is TGTGCCAGCTCACCACCGCGAGGTGGCTACACCTTC.

The chain uses TRBV20-1 and TRBJ1-5; tentatively, D is TRBD1 (6 bases). With 5 bases removed from V and 1 base from J, the gap between germline ends came to 9 bases. The germline V gene has CDR1 DFQATT and CDR2 SNEGSKA (reference sequence). CDR3 length equals 13 residues. CDR3 nucleotide sequence: TGCAGTGCTCGTGGACAGAGCAATCAGCCCCAGCATTTT. Translated: CSARGQSNQPQHF.

The genes are TRBV28 and TRBJ1-4; 10 nucleotides agree with TRBD1. CDR1 and CDR2 from the germline V gene are MDHEN and SYDVKM. This CDR3 has 14 amino acids. Trimming cost V 7 bases and J 8 bases; bases outside gene matches: 7. The CDR3 reads CASTLDRGGEKLFF. CDR3 nucleotides: TGTGCCAGCACCTTGGACAGGGGGGGAGAAAAACTGTTTTTT.

The rearrangement links TRBV11-2 to TRBJ1-1, with a tentative D call TRBD1 (6 bases). V was clipped by 7 bases and J by 5 bases, with 23 bases between them. The CDR3 runs to 16 residues. The germline gives CDR1 SGHAT, CDR2 FQNNGV. The CDR3 region has the DNA TGTGCCAGCACCCCTCTCGGGGGGGCGAGTCGGACTGAAGCTTTCTTT. This gives the protein CASTPLGGASRTEAFF.

V usage is TRBV5-8 and J usage is TRBJ1-5; D ambiguous. Germline assignment: CDR1 SGHTS and CDR2 YDEGEE. The CDR3 totals 13 residues. V shed 2 bases and J shed 1 base, with 4 bases lying between them. CDR3 protein: CASSFGSNQPQHF. CDR3 DNA: TGTGCCAGCAGCTTCGGGAGCAATCAGCCCCAGCATTTT.

This clone appeared a few times. The chain recombines TRBV19 with TRBJ1-5; TRBD1 matches 8 bases. The CDR3 runs 16 residues. V gave up 3 bases and J gave up 3 bases; unmatched junction bases: 7. Germline V gene lookup returns CDR1 LNHDA and CDR2 SQIVND (reference sequence). The CDR3 DNA reads TGTGCCAGTAGTATTGGGGGGACAGGTAACAATCAGCCCCAGCATTTT. This encodes CASSIGGTGNNQPQHF.

The chain employs TRBV21-1 and TRBJ2-5; the DNA was not used to check the table's D call, TRBD1. TRBV21-1 counts as a pseudogene. CDR3 length: 17 residues. Here the CDR3 reads CASSKAAGEGYQETQYF. For the CDR3, the DNA is TGTGCCAGCAGCAAAGCCGCAGGGGAAGGGTACCAAGAGACCCAGTACTTC.

The rearrangement uses TRBV3-1 (or the pseudogene TRBV3-2) and TRBJ2-5; possibly TRBD2 for D (7 bases). This CDR3 spans 17 amino acids. V was trimmed by 0 bases and J by 4 bases, leaving 18 bases between them. CDR1 and CDR2 (germline): LGHDT, YNNKEL (reference sequence). In DNA, the CDR3 is TGTGCCAGCAGCCAAGATTCTCGCGGGGGCACCCCAGAGACCCAGTACTTC. It is translated as CASSQDSRGGTPETQYF.

The chain carries TRBV14 and TRBJ1-1; D is ambiguous. The V end was cut by 4 bases, the J end by 3 bases, with 9 bases between. Germline V gene sequence: CDR1 SGHDN, CDR2 FVKESK. This CDR3 comprises 13 residues. CDR3 nucleotides: TGTGCCAGCAGCCTCCAAGAGGACACTGAAGCTTTCTTT. Translated, it gives CASSLQEDTEAFF.

J is TRBJ2-3 and V is TRBV15; 14 bases map to TRBD2. The CDR3 length is 16 residues. V was clipped by 3 bases and J by 1 base; unmatched bases: 0. Per germline, CDR1 LNHNV and CDR2 YYDKDF (reference sequence). The CDR3 reads CATSRGLAGGTDTQYF. The CDR3 DNA reads as TGTGCCACCAGCAGGGGACTAGCGGGGGGCACAGATACGCAGTATTTT.

Of note for this clone: The identical CDR3 is also encoded by other nucleotide sequences in the sample. This sequence joins TRBV19 and TRBJ1-4, with D possibly being TRBD1 (6 bases). CDR1 is LNHDA and CDR2 is SQIVND in the germline V gene (reference sequence). This CDR3 comprises 14 residues. Trimming stripped 3 bases from V and 7 bases from J, with 12 bases between. The CDR3 DNA follows: TGTGCCAGTAGTATCGGGCAGGGGATTGAAAAACTGTTTTTT. It translates to CASSIGQGIEKLFF.

V and J are TRBV5-1 and TRBJ1-3; D remains ambiguous. V dropped 0 bases and J dropped 0 bases, with 13 bases sitting between them. The CDR3 runs 17 residues. Germline loops: CDR1 SGHRS, CDR2 YFSETQ. As DNA, the CDR3 is TGCGCCAGCAGCTTGGTTGGCAGCGGGTCCTCTGGAAACACCATATATTTT. Protein: CASSLVGSGSSGNTIYF.

V gene TRBV6-5 combines with J gene TRBJ2-7, with 10 bases aligning to TRBD1. CDR3 length equals 14 residues. The V gene end was trimmed by 6 bases and the J gene end by 4 bases; junction bases not matched to a gene: 6. Germline CDR1 is MNHEY and CDR2 is SVGAGI. CDR3 DNA: TGTGCCAGCAGCGGCCGGACAGGGGGATACGAGCAGTACTTC. Translation: CASSGRTGGYEQYF.

V is TRBV24-1 and J is TRBJ2-2; TRBD2 is a possible D gene (6 bases). Per the germline V gene, CDR1 is KGHDR and CDR2 is SFDVKD. The CDR3 consists of 15 residues. V lost 0 bases to trimming and J lost 4 bases, with 8 bases between them. CDR3 region: CATSDLKGGTGELFF. DNA for the CDR3: TGTGCCACCAGTGATTTGAAGGGAGGCACCGGGGAGCTGTTTTTT.

The chain recombines TRBV27 with TRBJ2-7; D might be TRBD1 (5 bases). The CDR3 consists of 12 residues. V lost 5 bases to trimming and J lost 4 bases, with 9 bases between them. Looked up from germline, CDR1 is MNHEY and CDR2 is SMNVEV (reference sequence). The CDR3 sequence: CASSTGRYEQYF. CDR3 DNA sequence: TGTGCCAGCAGTACAGGACGGTACGAGCAGTACTTC.

V usage is TRBV6-7 and J usage is TRBJ2-2; TRBD2 matches 8 bases. Being an ORF, TRBV6-7 has a function that is uncertain. The CDR3 is 15 residues long. The junction had 6 bases not matched to a gene; V was cut back by 5 bases and J by 4 bases. In DNA, the CDR3 is TGTGCCAGCAGTCAGGTAGCGGGGAGCACCGGGGAGCTGTTTTTT. It is translated as CASSQVAGSTGELFF.

This chain joins TRBV24-1 and TRBJ2-7; 10 bases line up with TRBD2. Germline loops: CDR1 KGHDR, CDR2 SFDVKD. Trimming took 4 bases from V and 4 from J; bases not matched to a gene: 3. The CDR3 consists of 14 residues. CDR3 amino acids: CATSDFSGGYEQYF. CDR3 DNA sequence: TGTGCCACCAGTGACTTTAGCGGGGGGTACGAGCAGTACTTC.

The chain has TRBV11-2 and TRBJ1-2; TRBD1 is a possible D gene (5 bases). In germline, CDR1 is SGHAT, CDR2 FQNNGV. The V end lost 6 bases, the J end lost 7 bases, and 18 bases lay between the germline ends. The length of the CDR3 is 14 residues. CDR3 DNA: TGTGCCAGCAGGAAATCGCCGGGACTTCGTGGCTACACCTTC. Residues: CASRKSPGLRGYTF.

This clone occurred a few times. The V gene is TRBV7-6, the J gene TRBJ2-7, with a tentative D call TRBD2 (6 bases). Germline V gives CDR1 SGHVS, CDR2 FNYEAQ. V was clipped by 5 bases and J by 1 base, with 9 bases between them. The CDR3 is 13 residues long. The CDR3 reads CASSPAGSYEQYF. The CDR3 DNA reads as TGTGCCAGCAGCCCGGCGGGGTCCTACGAGCAGTACTTC.

J is TRBJ1-1 and V is TRBV15; D gene ambiguous. The CDR3 has 15 amino acids. Germline CDR1 is LNHNV and CDR2 is YYDKDF (reference sequence). Trimming pared 0 bases from V and 2 bases from J, leaving 10 bases between. The CDR3, as DNA: TGTGCCACCAGCAGAGACCGCGGGGTAAACACTGAAGCTTTCTTT. Its protein product is CATSRDRGVNTEAFF.

The rearrangement joins TRBV3-1 (or the pseudogene TRBV3-2) to TRBJ2-1; TRBD2 matches 14 bases. This CDR3 has 18 residues. CDR1 and CDR2 (germline): LGHDT, YNNKEL (reference sequence). The ends lost 4 bases at V and 0 bases at J; junction bases unmatched: 5. In nucleotides, the CDR3 is TGTGCCAGCAGCCCAAAGACTAGCGGGGGGGGCTCCTACAATGAGCAGTTCTTC. The encoded protein is CASSPKTSGGGSYNEQFF.

The chain couples TRBV11-1 to TRBJ1-1; a possible D gene is TRBD1 (6 bases). V shed 5 bases and J shed 1 base, with 14 bases lying between them. The CDR3 totals 15 residues. From germline, CDR1 is SGHAT and CDR2 FQDESV (reference sequence). CDR3 DNA sequence: TGTGCCAGCAGCACCCGGACAGCCAAGAACACTGAAGCTTTCTTT. It specifies CASSTRTAKNTEAFF. The full variable domain, completed using reference TRBV11-1 and TRBJ1-1, is EAEVAQSPRYKITEKSQAVAFWCDPISGHATLYWYRQILGQGPELLVQFQDESVVDDSQLPKDRFSAERLKGVDSTLKIQPAELGDSAMYLCASSTRTAKNTEAFFGQGTRLTVV.

J is TRBJ2-7 and V is TRBV7-8; 8 nucleotides agree with TRBD1. Germline V CDR1 and CDR2: SGHVS, FQNEAQ. This CDR3 is 13 amino acids long. V lost 3 bases, J lost 6 bases, and 4 bases stayed unmatched. The CDR3 bases are TGTGCCAGCAGCTTGGACAGGGTAACCGAGCAGTACTTC. It specifies CASSLDRVTEQYF.

This clone was counted a few times. The rearrangement links TRBV10-3 to TRBJ2-3, with D possibly TRBD2 on 6 matching bases. This CDR3 region has 14 residues. Germline loops: CDR1 ENHRY, CDR2 SYGVKD. Trimming left V 3 bases short and J 5 bases short, with 12 bases between. This CDR3 is CAISDGGELDTQYF. The CDR3 DNA is TGTGCCATCAGTGACGGCGGGGAATTAGATACGCAGTATTTT.

V usage is TRBV5-1 and J usage is TRBJ2-3; the match to TRBD2 covers 9 bases. The junction had 6 bases not matched to a gene; V was cut back by 2 bases and J by 5 bases. The CDR3 consists of 15 residues. The V gene's germline CDR1 is SGHRS and CDR2 YFSETQ. CDR3 nucleotide sequence: TGCGCCAGCAGCTTATCAGCGGGGGGAGGAGATACGCAGTATTTT. Protein sequence: CASSLSAGGGDTQYF.

The chain uses TRBV14 and TRBJ2-7; the match to TRBD2 covers 10 bases. Trimming took 4 bases from V and 2 from J; bases not matched to a gene: 8. CDR3 length: 16 residues. Per germline, CDR1 SGHDN and CDR2 FVKESK. Here the CDR3 DNA reads TGTGCCAGCAGCCTTCGGACTAGCGGCATTGCCTACGAGCAGTACTTC. Translating it yields CASSLRTSGIAYEQYF.

The rearrangement links TRBV7-2 to TRBJ2-1; 11 bases are shared with TRBD2. Germline V gene data show CDR1 as SGHTA and CDR2 as FQGNSA. CDR3 length: 17 residues. The V gene end was trimmed by 5 bases and the J gene end by 0 bases; junction bases not matched to a gene: 6. CDR3 DNA: TGTGCCAGCAGCCTACGACTAGCGGGGCTCTCCTACAATGAGCAGTTCTTC. It yields the protein CASSLRLAGLSYNEQFF.

In this sample, this clone turned up once. The chain uses TRBV12-5 and TRBJ1-4, with 10 positions matching TRBD1. Per germline, CDR1 LGHNT and CDR2 FRNRAP. The CDR3 consists of 15 residues. V lost 5 bases to trimming and J lost 4 bases; unmatched junction nucleotides: 4. The DNA for the CDR3 is TGTGCTAGTGGTAATCGGGACAGGGGTAATGAAAAACTGTTTTTT. Translation: CASGNRDRGNEKLFF.

This sequence joins TRBV24-1 and TRBJ1-2; TRBD1 matches at 8 bases. The CDR3 consists of 14 residues. Germline CDR1 is KGHDR and CDR2 is SFDVKD. V was pared by 3 bases and J by 4 bases, with 3 bases of the junction left unmatched. The CDR3 DNA is TGTGCCACCAGTGATAAGACAGGGGTCTATGGCTACACCTTC. It yields the protein CATSDKTGVYGYTF.

V gene TRBV5-1 combines with J gene TRBJ1-2, with D perhaps TRBD1 (6 bases). CDR1 and CDR2 from the germline V gene are SGHRS and YFSETQ. There are 15 residues in the CDR3. The V end lost 3 bases, the J end lost 3 bases, and 15 bases lay between the germline ends. CDR3: CASSSSRGGDYGYTF. For the CDR3, the DNA is TGCGCCAGCAGCTCAAGCAGGGGAGGGGACTATGGCTACACCTTC.